This T cell receptor beta chain is from a study of human T cells and chemical hapten exposure. Study details: Upper-back patches of 0.01% DPC were read at 6 days. Study observations and caveats: Patch test score rose with PT1 expanded TCRs, significant at 8, 16, 32, not 4.

The CDR3 has 14 residues. Germline-derived CDR1 and CDR2 are MNHEY and SMNVEV (reference sequence). Trimming shortened V by 4 bases and J by 0 bases, and 10 bases separated the two germline ends. MiXCR, run by TCRdb on the RACE reads, gives a single entry per CDR3 protein. The sample lists roughly 96,000 distinct CDR3 sequences, about a tenth seen once, with about 2% in the top ten. The time point is: patch test 2, 6 weeks after DPC sensitization. Treatment specified: therapeutic diphenylcyclopropenone sensitization with weekly scalp DPC. Remarks on this clonotype: What it recognizes is unknown.

This TCR came from a woman in her forties with alopecia areata. Some clones in this sample may be carry-over from other donors' samples. The V and J genes are TRBV27 and TRBJ2-7; tentatively, D is TRBD2 (6 bases). The sequencing used whole blood, collected in connection with sensitization to the hapten diphenylcyclopropenone (DPC). CDR3 amino acids: CASSSGLNSYEQYF. The CDR3 bases are TGTGCCAGCAGTTCGGGACTGAACTCCTACGAGCAGTACTTC.